One and the same sample provided the 26 T cell receptor beta chains below, sequenced in a study of long-term antiretroviral therapy in people with HIV. The run of the v3.0 immunoSEQ assay was at survey level. Here immunoSEQ multiplex PCR was the method, and the copy in TCRdb shows in-frame clones only, minus some. The top ten hold approximately 4.5% of the sample, which has approximately 29,000 clones, around 90% seen once. The material sequenced was unsorted PBMCs, taken 5.2 years after starting antiretroviral therapy. All receptors come from a woman in her 40s with HIV.

The rearrangement links TRBV4-2 to TRBJ2-4, with D possibly matching TRBD2 (6 bases). The CDR3 length is 16 residues. Germline V gives CDR1 LGHNA, CDR2 YNFKEQ. The V and J ends lost 0 bases and 6 bases respectively, with 15 bases between them. The CDR3 DNA follows: TGTGCCAGCAGCCAAGAGGTAGCGGACGGTGTAAACATTCAGTACTTC. Translated: CASSQEVADGVNIQYF.

This chain joins TRBV13 and TRBJ1-6; D is unclear. Germline loops: CDR1 PRHDT, CDR2 FYEKMQ (reference sequence). The CDR3 totals 16 residues. The V gene lost 3 bases and the J gene lost 3 bases, with 12 bases spanning the gap. The CDR3 coding sequence is TGTGCCAGCAGCTTCCGAATAGGTAGCTATAATTCACCCCTCCACTTT. Protein: CASSFRIGSYNSPLHF.

The chain links TRBV6-5 to TRBJ2-7, with 7 bases identical to TRBD2. V lost 0 bases to trimming and J lost 2 bases; unmatched junction nucleotides: 4. Germline CDR1 is MNHEY and CDR2 is SVGAGI. The CDR3 contains 15 residues. CDR3 coding DNA: TGTGCCAGCAGTTACTCGCAGGGAGGGACCTACGAGCAGTACTTC. Residues: CASSYSQGGTYEQYF.

The chain uses TRBV5-4 and TRBJ2-2; 8 positions match TRBD2. Germline V CDR1 and CDR2: SGHNT, YYREEE (reference sequence). The CDR3 runs 16 residues. After removal of 3 bases from V and 3 bases from J, the junction contained 7 bases not matched to a gene. Here the CDR3 DNA reads TGTGCCAGCAGCTCACCCCCCGGGGGGGACACCGGGGAGCTGTTTTTT. As protein: CASSSPPGGDTGELFF.

This clone was recorded once. This chain joins TRBV15 and TRBJ1-6; 9 bases line up with TRBD1. From germline, CDR1 is LNHNV and CDR2 YYDKDF (reference sequence). Losses at the gene ends were 3 bases for V and 17 bases for J; bases not matched to a gene: 11. This CDR3 has 14 amino acids. The chain's CDR3 is CATSRDITGGKVHF. Written as DNA, the CDR3 is TGTGCCACCAGCAGGGACATTACAGGGGGCAAAGTCCACTTT.

CDR3 in DNA: TGTGCCAGCAGACCGACTACTTCGGAGACCCAGTACTTC. Encoded protein: CASRPTTSETQYF. This sequence joins TRBV11-2 and TRBJ2-5, with a possible D match to TRBD2 (5 bases). The germline V gene has CDR1 SGHAT and CDR2 FQNNGV. Trimming cost V 6 bases and J 5 bases, with 13 bases left between them. This CDR3 contains 13 residues. Full variable domain (remainder filled in from reference TRBV11-2 and TRBJ2-5): EAGVAQSPRYKIIEKRQSVAFWCNPISGHATLYWYQQILGQGPKLLIQFQNNGVVDDSQLPKDRFSAERLKGVDSTLKIQPAKLEDSAVYLCASRPTTSETQYFGPGTRLLVL.

This rearrangement joins TRBV5-1 to TRBJ1-1; D perhaps matches TRBD1 (6 bases). This CDR3 is built from 17 residues. In germline, CDR1 is SGHRS, CDR2 YFSETQ. Trimming stripped 0 bases from V and 7 bases from J, with 22 bases between. The DNA of the CDR3 is TGCGCCAGCAGCTTGGGCAGTGGGGGGCGAGTGCTCCATGAAGCTTTCTTT. Protein sequence: CASSLGSGGRVLHEAFF.

V gene TRBV30 combines with J gene TRBJ1-1; D call uncertain. The germline CDR1 and CDR2 sequences are GTSNPN and SVGIG (reference sequence). The CDR3 covers 10 residues. V was clipped by 5 bases and J by 5 bases, with 6 bases between them. The CDR3 sequence is CAWAVTEAFF. DNA of the CDR3: TGTGCCTGGGCCGTAACTGAAGCTTTCTTT.

This rearrangement joins TRBV5-6 to TRBJ2-1; D remains unclear. The germline V gene has CDR1 SGHDT and CDR2 YYEEEE. The CDR3 has 15 amino acids. Trimming shortened V by 2 bases and J by 7 bases, and 16 bases separated the two germline ends. The CDR3 region is CASSLAGFGENEQFF. The CDR3, as DNA: TGTGCCAGCAGCTTAGCTGGGTTCGGTGAGAATGAGCAGTTCTTC.

V usage is TRBV4-3 and J usage is TRBJ2-3; 7 nucleotides line up with TRBD2. CDR3 size: 17 residues. Trimming cost V 1 base and J 8 bases; bases outside gene matches: 15. The V gene's germline CDR1 is LGHNA and CDR2 YSLEER. This chain's CDR3 is CASSQAWEGRELGTQYF. The DNA of the CDR3 is TGCGCCAGCAGCCAAGCGTGGGAGGGCAGGGAGTTGGGTACGCAGTATTTT.

This chain connects TRBV27 to TRBJ1-2, with 8 bases identical to TRBD1. The V gene end was trimmed by 5 bases and the J gene end by 2 bases; junction bases not matched to a gene: 1. This CDR3 spans 13 amino acids. Germline CDR1 reads MNHEY; CDR2 reads SMNVEV (reference sequence). The DNA of the CDR3 is TGTGCCAGCAGTGGACAGGGAAACTATGGCTACACCTTC. It translates to CASSGQGNYGYTF.

This clone was detected once. This chain connects TRBV27 to TRBJ1-1, with D unclear. Looked up from germline, CDR1 is MNHEY and CDR2 is SMNVEV (reference sequence). The V end lost 5 bases, the J end lost 5 bases, and 12 bases lay between the germline ends. The CDR3 consists of 13 residues. The CDR3 coding sequence is TGTGCCAGCAGTCTCAGAAGCTGGACTGAAGCTTTCTTT. As protein: CASSLRSWTEAFF.

J is TRBJ2-2 and V is TRBV7-9; TRBD2 matches 9 bases. Germline CDR1 and CDR2: SEHNR and FQNEAQ (reference sequence). The J segment lost 3 bases and the V segment lost 0 bases, leaving 11 bases of the junction unmatched. The CDR3 is 19 residues long. CDR3 in DNA: TGTGCCAGCAGCTTAGCGGGCGGGCTAGCGGGGATCGACACCGGGGAGCTGTTTTTT. Protein sequence: CASSLAGGLAGIDTGELFF. Based on the CDR3 plus reference TRBV7-9 and TRBJ2-2, the full variable domain is DTGVSQNPRHKITKRGQNVTFRCDPISEHNRLYWYRQTLGQGPEFLTYFQNEAQLEKSRLLSDRFSAERPKGSFSTLEIQRTEQGDSAMYLCASSLAGGLAGIDTGELFFGEGSRLTVL.

The chain carries TRBV7-8 and TRBJ1-5, with D tentatively TRBD1 (6 bases). The CDR3 sequence is 18 residues long. The germline V gene has CDR1 SGHVS and CDR2 FQNEAQ. V was shortened by 1 base and J by 1 base, with 17 bases between the two germline ends. The chain's CDR3 is CASSLGVRGSGSNQPQHF. CDR3 bases: TGTGCCAGCAGCTTAGGGGTGAGGGGGTCAGGAAGCAATCAGCCCCAGCATTTT.

The CDR3 DNA is TGCGCCAGCAGCCAAACCGGGACTAGCGGGAGGAACGAGCAGTACTTC. Its protein is CASSQTGTSGRNEQYF. The chain carries TRBV5-1 and TRBJ2-7, with 15 bases lining up with TRBD2. V was clipped by 4 bases and J by 5 bases; unmatched bases: 7. The germline V gene encodes CDR1 SGHRS and CDR2 YFSETQ. The CDR3 extends over 16 amino acids.

This chain links TRBV6-1 with TRBJ2-1; 7 positions agree with TRBD2. The V and J ends lost 5 bases and 9 bases, in that order; junction bases with no gene match: 13. This CDR3 is built from 15 residues. CDR1 MNHNS and CDR2 SASEGT come from the germline V gene. CDR3 region: CASSLGEGLMTEQFF. In DNA, the CDR3 is TGTGCCAGCAGTCTCGGGGAGGGCCTGATGACTGAGCAGTTCTTC.

The chain employs TRBV6-5 and TRBJ1-4, with TRBD1 as a possible D gene (5 bases). CDR3 size: 14 residues. The ends were cut back, 6 bases at V and 8 bases at J, with 16 bases in the middle. Germline CDR1 MNHEY, CDR2 SVGAGI. The CDR3 DNA follows: TGTGCCAGCAGGCCGACAGTCTGGGGAGAAAAACTGTTTTTT. Its protein is CASRPTVWGEKLFF.

J is TRBJ1-4 and V is TRBV4-3; 12 bases match TRBD1. Per the germline V gene, CDR1 is LGHNA and CDR2 is YSLEER. This CDR3 spans 17 amino acids. V dropped 0 bases and J dropped 11; count of bases not matched to a gene: 10. Here the CDR3 reads CASSQDRVGQGAEKLFF. The CDR3 DNA sequence: TGCGCCAGCAGCCAAGATCGGGTGGGACAGGGGGCTGAGAAACTGTTTTTT.

The chain carries TRBV7-9 and TRBJ2-3; no firm D call. Trimming took off 5 bases at V and 6 bases at J, with 9 bases between the two ends. The CDR3 covers 12 residues. Looked up from germline, CDR1 is SEHNR and CDR2 is FQNEAQ (reference sequence). In DNA form, the CDR3 reads TGTGCCAGCAGCCAGGCGGAGGATACGCAGTATTTT. Translated, it gives CASSQAEDTQYF.

As regards this clone: One end of the junction does not line up with germline, which may come from a read error. The chain uses TRBV4-1 and TRBJ2-5; D remains unclear. Germline V lookup: CDR1 MGHRA, CDR2 YSYEKL. CDR3 length: 14 residues. DNA of the CDR3: TGCGCCAGCAGCCAAGTAACAGCCCAAGCGACCCAGTACTTC. Translating gives CASSQVTAQATQYF.

This clone showed up just a few times. The gene calls are TRBV5-6 and TRBJ1-2, with unresolved D. The V gene's germline CDR1 is SGHDT and CDR2 YYEEEE. Between the trimmed V and J ends, which lost 0 bases and 7 bases, there was a span of 13 bases. The CDR3 spans 14 residues. The CDR3 nucleotides read TGTGCCAGCAGCTTGGTAGGGAATTGGCGTGGCTACACCTTC. Protein: CASSLVGNWRGYTF.

The chain uses TRBV6-4 and TRBJ2-3; tentatively, D is TRBD2 (7 bases). Between the trimmed V and J ends, which lost 2 bases and 6 bases, there was a span of 15 bases. CDR3 length: 15 amino acids. In germline, CDR1 is MRHNA, CDR2 SNTAGT. DNA of the CDR3: TGTGCCAGCAGTGACCGGGGGGCGGGAGTTGATACGCAGTATTTT. Protein: CASSDRGAGVDTQYF.

The chain employs TRBV29-1 and TRBJ1-1; unclear D gene. CDR1 is SQVTM, CDR2 ANQGSEA, per germline. V was pared by 2 bases and J by 1 base, with 8 bases between. The CDR3 totals 13 residues. CDR3 region: CSVERHTNTEAFF. The CDR3 DNA sequence: TGCAGCGTTGAACGACATACGAACACTGAAGCTTTCTTT.

This clone appeared a single time. Here the CDR3 reads CATSSQISNQPQHF. The CDR3 DNA sequence: TGTGCCACTAGCTCCCAGATTAGCAATCAGCCCCAGCATTTT. This chain joins TRBV6-6 and TRBJ1-5; D not resolved. Germline values: CDR1 MNHNY, CDR2 SVGAGI (reference sequence). Trimming removed 10 bases at V and 0 bases at J, with 13 bases between. The CDR3 contains 14 residues.

The chain employs TRBV6-6 and TRBJ1-2; the match to TRBD1 covers 8 bases. This CDR3 is 15 amino acids long. The germline V gene has CDR1 MNHNY and CDR2 SVGAGI (reference sequence). V gave up 7 bases and J gave up 8 bases; unmatched junction bases: 15. CDR3 amino acids: CASKGATGEVRGYTF. The CDR3 DNA is TGTGCCAGCAAGGGCGCGACAGGGGAGGTGCGAGGCTACACCTTC.

CDR3: CASSGGQVQYNEQFF. CDR3 bases: TGCGCCAGCAGCGGGGGACAGGTCCAATACAATGAGCAGTTCTTC. The V call is TRBV5-1, the J call TRBJ2-1; 8 bases map to TRBD1. Germline trimming cut 4 bases from V and 4 bases from J; bases unmatched to any gene: 7. The CDR3 length is 15 residues. Per the germline V gene, CDR1 is SGHRS and CDR2 is YFSETQ.